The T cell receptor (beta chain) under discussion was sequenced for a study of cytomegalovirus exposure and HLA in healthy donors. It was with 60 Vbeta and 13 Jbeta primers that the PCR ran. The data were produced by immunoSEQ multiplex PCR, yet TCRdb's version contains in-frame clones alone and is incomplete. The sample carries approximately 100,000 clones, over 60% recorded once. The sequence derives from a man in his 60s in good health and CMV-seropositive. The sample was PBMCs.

The CDR3 loop is CASSVGGAVYEQYF. In nucleotides, the CDR3 is TGTGCCAGCAGTGTGGGAGGGGCGGTCTACGAGCAGTACTTC. This rearrangement joins TRBV27 to TRBJ2-7; 7 nucleotides agree with TRBD2. This CDR3 has 14 residues. The V gene end was trimmed by 5 bases and the J gene end by 3 bases; junction bases not matched to a gene: 7. CDR1 and CDR2 from the germline V gene are MNHEY and SMNVEV (reference sequence).